This T cell receptor beta chain was profiled in a study of blood T cell repertoires in COVID-19. The method was immunoSEQ multiplex PCR; TCRdb's version includes in-frame clones alone and lacks a portion of them. The repertoire holds over 250,000 clones, with about four fifths as singletons. Worth noting for this clone: One junction end disagrees with the germline gene, perhaps due to a read error.

The sequenced sample was peripheral blood. This TCR was recovered from a human donor with COVID-19, enrolled during active disease. The donor label of this sample is uncertain.

The CDR3 sequence is CATSREFDTRGQRTPF. The CDR3 DNA is TGTGCCACCAGCAGAGAATTCGATACGAGGGGGCAAAGAACGCCCTTC. V usage is TRBV15 and J usage is TRBJ2-4, with TRBD1 matching 7 bases. This CDR3 comprises 16 residues. Germline CDR1 reads LNHNV; CDR2 reads YYDKDF (reference sequence).